This T cell receptor (beta chain) was found in a study of T-cell reconstitution after alpha-beta-depleted transplantation in children. The library targeted TCRbeta and was prepared with unique molecular identifiers. TCRdb reprocessed the PCR reads via MiXCR and lists one record per CDR3 protein. Of about 400,000 distinct CDR3 sequences in the sample, roughly 15% were seen once. Germline V lookup: CDR1 SGHAT, CDR2 FQDESV (reference sequence). The ends were cut back, 6 bases at V and 5 bases at J, with 22 bases in the middle. CDR3 length equals 16 residues. The TCR originated in a human donor who donated a stem cell graft to a child with Fanconi anemia. Sequencing was performed on PBMCs, taken from the stem cell graft. The V call is TRBV11-1, the J call TRBJ2-5; D tentatively reads TRBD1 or TRBD2 (5 bases each). CDR3 coding DNA: TGTGCCAGCAGTTACGACCGGGGCAGGGTAGGCGAGACCCAGTACTTC. This encodes CASSYDRGRVGETQYF. Full variable domain (outside the CDR3, taken from reference TRBV11-1 and TRBJ2-5): EAEVAQSPRYKITEKSQAVAFWCDPISGHATLYWYRQILGQGPELLVQFQDESVVDDSQLPKDRFSAERLKGVDSTLKIQPAELGDSAMYLCASSYDRGRVGETQYFGPGTRLLVL.